The 2 T cell receptor beta chains given below trace back to one sample, sequenced in a study of early T cells in non-severe SARS-CoV-2 infection. Using its own MiXCR run on the 5' RACE reads, TCRdb lists one record per CDR3 protein. The sample has tens of thousands of distinct CDR3 sequences; roughly 12% are singletons. Sequencing was performed on whole blood. Receptors originate from an adult who was a healthcare worker with PCR-confirmed SARS-CoV-2 infection or an uninfected control (not recorded which).

In this sample, this clonotype turned up many times. The chain joins TRBV20-1 to TRBJ2-1, with 7 bases aligning to TRBD1. CDR3 length: 12 amino acids. V was clipped by 3 bases and J by 7 bases; unmatched bases: 3. Germline values: CDR1 DFQATT, CDR2 SNEGSKA (reference sequence). The CDR3 here is CSASRGRNEQFF. DNA of the CDR3: TGCAGTGCTAGTAGGGGGCGGAATGAGCAGTTCTTC.

On this clonotype itself: A read error is possible here, since a much larger clone lies one base away. The V call is TRBV20-1, the J call TRBJ1-2, with D possibly TRBD1 on 6 matching bases. The CDR3 totals 13 residues. Per the germline V gene, CDR1 is DFQATT and CDR2 is SNEGSKA (reference sequence). The CDR3 nucleotides read TGCAGTGCTAGAGATACAGGGCCCTATGGCTTCACCTTC. It is translated as CSARDTGPYGFTF.